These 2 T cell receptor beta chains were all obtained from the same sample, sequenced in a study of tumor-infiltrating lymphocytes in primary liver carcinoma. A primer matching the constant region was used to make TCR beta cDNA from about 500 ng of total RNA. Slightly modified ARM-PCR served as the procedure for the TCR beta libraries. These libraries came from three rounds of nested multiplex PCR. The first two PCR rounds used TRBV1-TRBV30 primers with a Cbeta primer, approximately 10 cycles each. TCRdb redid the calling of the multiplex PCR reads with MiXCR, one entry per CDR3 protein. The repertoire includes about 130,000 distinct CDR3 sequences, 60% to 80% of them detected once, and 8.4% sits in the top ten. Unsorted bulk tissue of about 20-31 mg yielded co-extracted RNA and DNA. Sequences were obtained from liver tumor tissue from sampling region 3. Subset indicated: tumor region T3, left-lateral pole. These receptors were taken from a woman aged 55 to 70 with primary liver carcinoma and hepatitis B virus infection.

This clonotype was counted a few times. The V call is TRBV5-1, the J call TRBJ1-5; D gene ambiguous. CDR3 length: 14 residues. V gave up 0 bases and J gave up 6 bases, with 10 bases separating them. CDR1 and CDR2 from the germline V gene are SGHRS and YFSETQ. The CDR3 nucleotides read TGCGCCAGCAGCTTGGAAGGGTACGGTCAGCCCCAGCATTTT. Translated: CASSLEGYGQPQHF.

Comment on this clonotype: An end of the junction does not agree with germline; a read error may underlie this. In DNA form, the CDR3 reads TGTGCCAGCAGCATGGGACAGGGTCCCACTCAAGCTTCCTTT. It specifies CASSMGQGPTQASF. The rearrangement links TRBV11-2 to TRBJ1-1, with 9 bases fitting TRBD1. CDR3 length equals 14 residues. Germline V gene sequence: CDR1 SGHAT, CDR2 FQNNGV.